These 32 T cell receptor beta chains originate from one sample sequenced in a study of OX40 agonist ivuxolimab in advanced cancers. Data came from immunoSEQ multiplex PCR; TCRdb stores just in-frame clones and leaves some out. The sample lists roughly 93,000 clones, about 84% occurring once. Material: CD4+ or CD8+ T cells sorted from blood, obtained in a trial of the OX40 agonist ivuxolimab. The source is an adult with an advanced solid tumor such as melanoma, head and neck, liver or kidney cancer.

The chain recombines TRBV29-1 with TRBJ1-1; 7 positions agree with TRBD1. CDR3 length equals 13 residues. V lost 5 bases to trimming and J lost 2 bases; unmatched junction nucleotides: 5. CDR1 and CDR2 from the germline V gene are SQVTM and ANQGSEA. As DNA, the CDR3 is TGCAGCGTTAGCCGGGACAGTAACACTGAAGCTTTCTTT. Translation gives CSVSRDSNTEAFF.

V usage is TRBV5-8 and J usage is TRBJ2-7; maybe TRBD1 (6 bases). The germline gives CDR1 SGHTS, CDR2 YDEGEE. The germline V and J ends were trimmed by 1 base and 0 bases, with 8 bases remaining between them. The CDR3 is made up of 14 amino acids. In nucleotides, the CDR3 is TGTGCCAGCAGCTTGTGGGACACCTCCTACGAGCAGTACTTC. Translating it yields CASSLWDTSYEQYF.

This chain links TRBV9 with TRBJ2-3, with 8 nucleotides matching TRBD2. CDR1 SGDLS and CDR2 YYNGEE come from the germline V gene. The CDR3 has 16 residues. Trimming at V came to 4 bases and at J to 4 bases, leaving 11 bases not matched to a gene. The CDR3 DNA is TGTGCCAGCAGCTTCTCGACTAGCGTCGTCGCAGATACGCAGTATTTT. This encodes CASSFSTSVVADTQYF.

The table lists this clone with a count of one. This sequence joins TRBV5-8 and TRBJ1-6; TRBD1 might be the D (5 bases). Per germline, CDR1 SGHTS and CDR2 YDEGEE. This CDR3 is 16 amino acids long. Trimming left V 4 bases short and J 4 bases short, with 15 bases between. The CDR3: CASSQEGANYNSPLHF. CDR3 DNA: TGTGCCAGCAGCCAAGAAGGGGCTAATTATAATTCACCCCTCCACTTT.

The chain joins TRBV9 to TRBJ2-7, with 7 positions matching TRBD1. The CDR3 runs to 14 residues. Per germline, CDR1 SGDLS and CDR2 YYNGEE. V gave up 4 bases and J gave up 0 bases; unmatched junction bases: 4. CDR3 sequence: CASSPRQGSYEQYF. Written as DNA, the CDR3 is TGTGCCAGCAGCCCTAGACAGGGCTCCTACGAGCAGTACTTC.

This rearrangement joins TRBV29-1 to TRBJ1-2; 8 positions agree with TRBD1. V was pared by 7 bases and J by 2 bases, with 9 bases of the junction left unmatched. This CDR3 contains 14 residues. Germline V CDR1 and CDR2: SQVTM, ANQGSEA. The CDR3 sequence is CSARRQGTNYGYTF. The CDR3 DNA is TGCAGCGCCCGACGACAGGGGACGAACTATGGCTACACCTTC.

This clone was seen a few times. V gene TRBV7-9 combines with J gene TRBJ2-7, with 7 bases identical to TRBD2. The CDR3 has 13 residues. Trimming removed 5 bases from V and 5 bases from J; junction bases left unmatched: 6. The V gene's germline CDR1 is SEHNR and CDR2 FQNEAQ (reference sequence). The CDR3 region has the DNA TGTGCCAGCAGCCAACCTGGGGGGGACGAGCAGTACTTC. Protein: CASSQPGGDEQYF.

There are a few counts of this clone. V gene TRBV6-6 combines with J gene TRBJ1-3; D may be TRBD1 (6 bases). Trimming shortened V by 3 bases and J by 1 base, and 10 bases separated the two germline ends. CDR1 is MNHNY and CDR2 is SVGAGI in the germline V gene (reference sequence). This CDR3 has 15 amino acids. CDR3 nucleotides: TGTGCCAGCAGTTATCAGGGGAGGTCTGGAAACACCATATATTTT. Translation: CASSYQGRSGNTIYF.

This clone was seen a few times. J is TRBJ2-6 and V is TRBV28; D is unresolved. The CDR3 is made up of 15 amino acids. V dropped 4 bases and J dropped 4 bases, with 11 bases sitting between them. Germline V gives CDR1 MDHEN, CDR2 SYDVKM. CDR3 region: CASSSRRTGANVLTF. CDR3 DNA sequence: TGTGCCAGCAGTTCCCGTCGTACAGGGGCCAACGTCCTGACTTTC.

This chain connects TRBV18 to TRBJ2-4; D is possibly TRBD1 (6 bases). Between the trimmed V and J ends, which lost 3 bases and 2 bases, there was a span of 17 bases. The CDR3 is 17 residues long. Germline V gives CDR1 KGHSH, CDR2 LQKENI. In nucleotides, the CDR3 is TGTGCCAGCTCACCGGGGACATTAAGCTCTACCAAAAACATTCAGTACTTC. As protein: CASSPGTLSSTKNIQYF.

This rearrangement joins TRBV6-1 to TRBJ1-1, with D maybe TRBD1 (5 bases). The CDR3 covers 13 residues. Germline CDR1 MNHNS, CDR2 SASEGT. Trimming removed 3 bases at V and 10 bases at J, with 15 bases between. CDR3 sequence: CASSDRQGDRAFF. The CDR3 nucleotides read TGTGCCAGCAGTGACAGGCAAGGGGATAGAGCTTTCTTT.

The chain links TRBV18 to TRBJ2-1; 7 bases are a match to TRBD2. The germline V gene encodes CDR1 KGHSH and CDR2 LQKENI. The CDR3 runs to 19 residues. V was clipped by 3 bases and J by 2 bases; unmatched bases: 16. CDR3 nucleotide sequence: TGTGCCAGCTCACCCTGGAATGGGACTACACCCCCCACCTACAATGAGCAGTTCTTC. This codes for CASSPWNGTTPPTYNEQFF.

This clone was counted only a few times. Here the CDR3 reads CASRYSGTYNEQFF. CDR3 nucleotide sequence: TGCGCCAGCAGGTATAGCGGGACCTACAATGAGCAGTTCTTC. This chain links TRBV5-1 with TRBJ2-1; TRBD2 aligns across 8 bases. The CDR3 extends over 14 amino acids. The J segment lost 2 bases and the V segment lost 5 bases, leaving 3 bases of the junction unmatched. The germline CDR1 and CDR2 sequences are SGHRS and YFSETQ. The full variable domain, rest sourced from reference TRBV5-1 and TRBJ2-1, is KAGVTQTPRYLIKTRGQQVTLSCSPISGHRSVSWYQQTPGQGLQFLFEYFSETQRNKGNFPGRFSGRQFSNSRSEMNVSTLELGDSALYLCASRYSGTYNEQFFGPGTRLTVL.

V gene TRBV9 combines with J gene TRBJ1-2, with TRBD1 as a possible D gene (5 bases). This CDR3 has 12 amino acids. Trimming removed 3 bases at V and 6 bases at J, with 9 bases between. Germline values: CDR1 SGDLS, CDR2 YYNGEE. CDR3 sequence: CASSAGGNGYTF. DNA of the CDR3: TGTGCCAGCAGCGCCGGGGGGAATGGCTACACCTTC.

This clone was seen a few times. The rearrangement links TRBV19 to TRBJ1-6, with TRBD1 as a possible D gene (5 bases). V was cut by 6 bases and J by 4 bases, with 13 bases left in between. This CDR3 has 15 amino acids. Germline V lookup: CDR1 LNHDA, CDR2 SQIVND (reference sequence). The CDR3 loop is CASSEGTSYNSPLHF. The DNA of the CDR3 is TGTGCCAGTAGCGAAGGGACCTCTTATAATTCACCCCTCCACTTT.

This clone was found once. Here the CDR3 reads CASSLATSEGTDTQYF. The DNA for the CDR3 is TGCGCCAGCAGCTTGGCCACTAGCGAAGGGACAGATACGCAGTATTTT. V gene TRBV5-1 combines with J gene TRBJ2-3, with TRBD2 matching over 7 bases. V lost 0 bases and J lost 3; bases outside the gene matches: 7. Germline V gene data show CDR1 as SGHRS and CDR2 as YFSETQ. The CDR3 runs 16 residues.

The V call is TRBV7-3, the J call TRBJ2-1; TRBD2 agrees at 7 bases. The CDR3 has 14 residues. V was clipped by 2 bases and J by 6 bases; unmatched bases: 4. CDR1 is SGHTA and CDR2 is FQGTGA in the germline V gene. The DNA for the CDR3 is TGTGCCAGCAGCTTAGCCAGGGAGGGCAATGAGCAGTTCTTC. This encodes CASSLAREGNEQFF.

The V and J genes are TRBV6-1 and TRBJ1-1; D unresolved. Between the trimmed V and J ends, which lost 7 bases and 3 bases, there was a span of 15 bases. Germline CDR1 is MNHNS and CDR2 is SASEGT. The CDR3 consists of 14 residues. The CDR3 region has the DNA TGTGCCAGCAAAGAACCGGGTAGCCACACTGAAGCTTTCTTT. This codes for CASKEPGSHTEAFF.

This chain links TRBV10-1 with TRBJ2-5; the match to TRBD2 covers 14 bases. Trimming removed 5 bases from V and 4 bases from J; junction bases left unmatched: 12. From germline, CDR1 is WNHNN and CDR2 SYGVQD (reference sequence). CDR3 length: 18 amino acids. The CDR3 protein is CASSPKGLAGESAETQYF. CDR3 DNA: TGCGCCAGCAGTCCTAAGGGACTAGCGGGAGAGTCGGCAGAGACCCAGTACTTC.

The genes are TRBV19 and TRBJ2-3; D is perhaps TRBD1 or TRBD2 (5 bases each). Germline V gene data show CDR1 as LNHDA and CDR2 as SQIVND (reference sequence). This CDR3 has 12 amino acids. With 10 bases removed from V and 5 bases from J, the gap between germline ends came to 13 bases. CDR3 sequence: CATGVGGDTQYF. CDR3 coding DNA: TGTGCCACCGGGGTTGGGGGAGATACGCAGTATTTT.

This clone was seen a few times. The chain couples TRBV5-4 to TRBJ1-1; no definite D call. V was shortened by 1 base and J by 0 bases, with 7 bases between the two germline ends. CDR1 and CDR2 from the germline V gene are SGHNT and YYREEE (reference sequence). CDR3 length equals 14 residues. This chain's CDR3 is CASSLFEMNTEAFF. The CDR3 region has the DNA TGTGCCAGCAGCTTGTTCGAGATGAACACTGAAGCTTTCTTT.

The chain employs TRBV6-5 and TRBJ1-4; 9 bases agree with TRBD1. The CDR3 covers 16 residues. Germline V gene sequence: CDR1 MNHEY, CDR2 SVGAGI. The trim removed 2 bases at V and 5 bases at J, leaving 6 bases unmatched. As DNA, the CDR3 is TGTGCCAGCAGTTACGCTACCGGGACAGGGAATGAAAAACTGTTTTTT. Its translation is CASSYATGTGNEKLFF.

This clone has only one observation. The CDR3 is CASSFSRNTYEQYF. CDR3 nucleotides: TGTGCCAGCAGCTTTTCCAGGAATACCTACGAGCAGTACTTC. V gene TRBV7-9 combines with J gene TRBJ2-5; no clear D. Near its end, the DNA agrees better with TRBJ2-7, so the J call may be wrong. The V gene's germline CDR1 is SEHNR and CDR2 FQNEAQ (reference sequence). The CDR3 contains 14 residues.

A few counts support this clone. This chain joins TRBV7-2 and TRBJ2-1; TRBD2 aligns across 12 bases. The V and J ends lost 1 base and 10 bases, in that order; junction bases with no gene match: 5. CDR1 and CDR2 (germline): SGHTA, FQGNSA. The CDR3 is made up of 15 amino acids. The CDR3 here is CASSLGLAGVGEQFF. The CDR3 DNA sequence: TGTGCCAGCAGCTTAGGACTAGCGGGAGTCGGGGAGCAGTTCTTC.

This clone came up once. The rearrangement uses TRBV7-9 and TRBJ2-3; D may be TRBD1 (6 bases). V lost 3 bases and J lost 3, with 16 bases in between. The germline V gene has CDR1 SEHNR and CDR2 FQNEAQ (reference sequence). The CDR3 has 16 amino acids. CDR3 region: CASSFFRGMATDTQYF. CDR3 in DNA: TGTGCCAGCAGCTTTTTCAGGGGAATGGCGACAGATACGCAGTATTTT.

The chain carries TRBV5-1 and TRBJ2-3, with D maybe TRBD1 (6 bases). This CDR3 has 16 amino acids. CDR1 and CDR2 from the germline V gene are SGHRS and YFSETQ. V lost 0 bases and J lost 0, with 11 bases in between. The CDR3 DNA is TGCGCCAGCAGCTTGGGGACAGCGACTAGCACAGATACGCAGTATTTT. Its protein is CASSLGTATSTDTQYF.

The chain recombines TRBV5-6 with TRBJ2-5, with 13 positions matching TRBD2. The germline V gene encodes CDR1 SGHDT and CDR2 YYEEEE. This CDR3 region has 16 residues. V lost 0 bases and J lost 5; bases outside the gene matches: 4. The CDR3, as DNA: TGTGCCAGCAGCTTGGGACTAGCGGGAGGTGGGGAGACCCAGTACTTC. It specifies CASSLGLAGGGETQYF.

The V gene is TRBV7-2, the J gene TRBJ2-7, with D perhaps TRBD2 (6 bases). Germline CDR1 is SGHTA and CDR2 is FQGNSA. The CDR3 length is 14 residues. Trimming stripped 2 bases from V and 3 bases from J, with 11 bases between. The chain's CDR3 is CASSLSRENYEQYF. CDR3 nucleotide sequence: TGTGCCAGCAGCTTATCGCGGGAAAACTACGAGCAGTACTTC.

The chain uses TRBV6-4 and TRBJ2-1; TRBD2 is a possible D gene (5 bases). The length of the CDR3 is 15 residues. Germline assignment: CDR1 MRHNA and CDR2 SNTAGT. Trimming stripped 7 bases from V and 0 bases from J, with 13 bases between. DNA for the CDR3: TGTGCCAGCAAGGAGCGGATTAGCTCCTACAATGAGCAGTTCTTC. As protein: CASKERISSYNEQFF.

The chain couples TRBV4-2 to TRBJ2-3, with TRBD1 matching 7 bases. The CDR3 contains 16 residues. Trimming cost V 0 bases and J 3 bases; bases outside gene matches: 6. Looked up from germline, CDR1 is LGHNA and CDR2 is YNFKEQ. The CDR3: CASSQDNGQDTDTQYF. The CDR3 nucleotides read TGTGCCAGCAGCCAAGATAACGGACAGGATACAGATACGCAGTATTTT.

This chain connects TRBV27 to TRBJ2-7; tentatively, D is TRBD2 (6 bases). The germline gives CDR1 MNHEY, CDR2 SMNVEV (reference sequence). With 1 base removed from V and 7 bases from J, the gap between germline ends came to 14 bases. The CDR3 has 14 amino acids. The CDR3 spells CASSLYRGGEEQYF. The CDR3 coding sequence is TGTGCCAGCAGTTTATACCGGGGAGGAGAGGAGCAGTACTTC.

This clone appeared a few times. The chain is built from TRBV7-8 and TRBJ1-2; 8 positions match TRBD1. The germline gives CDR1 SGHVS, CDR2 FQNEAQ. V lost 0 bases to trimming and J lost 4 bases; unmatched junction nucleotides: 1. This CDR3 region has 14 residues. CDR3 amino acids: CASSLAGQAYGYTF. CDR3 sequence (DNA): TGTGCCAGCAGCTTAGCGGGACAGGCCTATGGCTACACCTTC.